In its sample, the clone carrying this TCR beta chain was seen a few times. Its antigen is still unknown. CDR1 MDHEN and CDR2 SYDVKM come from the germline V gene. The ends were cut back, 4 bases at V and 6 bases at J, with 10 bases in the middle. The CDR3 is 13 amino acids. Before they underwent DNA extraction, samples held about 1-11 million cryopreserved PBMC. This entry belongs to a study of long-term antiretroviral therapy in people with HIV. Study as a whole: Collection dates of the earliest samples fall about a decade before the 2015 immediate-ART recommendation.

Sequencing used immunoSEQ v3.0 at survey level. Clones were sequenced by immunoSEQ multiplex PCR, and TCRdb holds only the in-frame ones, with some missing. The sample holds under 20,000 clones, 60% to 80% seen once. Broader study findings: Diversity rose after ART but stayed below transplant donor controls.

V and J are TRBV28 and TRBJ2-1; D perhaps matches TRBD1 (5 bases). The clonotype originates from a man aged 25-40 years with HIV. Sequenced here: unsorted PBMCs, sampled roughly 2.1 years before starting antiretroviral therapy. The CDR3 loop is CASSWGFTNEQFF. The DNA of the CDR3 is TGTGCCAGCAGTTGGGGCTTTACCAATGAGCAGTTCTTC.